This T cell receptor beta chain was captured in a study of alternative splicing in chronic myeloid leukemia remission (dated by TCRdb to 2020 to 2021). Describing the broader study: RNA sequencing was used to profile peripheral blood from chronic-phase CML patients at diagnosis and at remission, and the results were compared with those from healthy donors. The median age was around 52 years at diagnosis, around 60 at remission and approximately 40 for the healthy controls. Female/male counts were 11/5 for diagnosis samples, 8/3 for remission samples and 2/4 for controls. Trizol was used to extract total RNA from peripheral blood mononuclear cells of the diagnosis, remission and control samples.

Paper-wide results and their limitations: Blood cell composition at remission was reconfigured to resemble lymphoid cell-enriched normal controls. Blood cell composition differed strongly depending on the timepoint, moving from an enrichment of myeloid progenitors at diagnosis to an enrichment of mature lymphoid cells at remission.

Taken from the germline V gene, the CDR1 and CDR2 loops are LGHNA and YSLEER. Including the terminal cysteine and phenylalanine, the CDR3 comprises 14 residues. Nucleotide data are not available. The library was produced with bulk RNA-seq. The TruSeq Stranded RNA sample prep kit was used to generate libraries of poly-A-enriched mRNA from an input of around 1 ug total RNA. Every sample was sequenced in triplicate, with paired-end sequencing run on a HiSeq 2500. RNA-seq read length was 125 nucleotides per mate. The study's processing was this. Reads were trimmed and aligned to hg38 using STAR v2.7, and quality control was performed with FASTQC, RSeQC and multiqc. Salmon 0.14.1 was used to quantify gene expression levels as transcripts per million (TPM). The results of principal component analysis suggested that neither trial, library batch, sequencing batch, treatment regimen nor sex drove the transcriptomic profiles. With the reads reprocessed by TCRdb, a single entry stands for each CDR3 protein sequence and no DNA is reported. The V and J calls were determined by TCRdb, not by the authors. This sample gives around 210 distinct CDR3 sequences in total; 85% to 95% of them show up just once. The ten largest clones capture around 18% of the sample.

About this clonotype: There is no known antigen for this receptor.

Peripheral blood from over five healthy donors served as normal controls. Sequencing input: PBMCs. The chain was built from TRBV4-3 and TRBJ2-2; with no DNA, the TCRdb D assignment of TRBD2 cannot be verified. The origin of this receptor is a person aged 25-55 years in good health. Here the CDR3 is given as CASSPGGNTGELFF.